This T cell receptor beta chain was recorded in a study of OX40 agonist ivuxolimab in advanced cancers. Study-wide context: About 40% of patients had received prior checkpoint inhibitor therapy.

Only one count was recorded for this clone. Assay used: immunoSEQ multiplex PCR; TCRdb lists only in-frame clones, some missing. The sample contains 60,000 to 85,000 clones, 84% of which appear only once. The CDR3 spans 17 residues. The V gene's germline CDR1 is LGHNA and CDR2 YSLEER. V was pared by 0 bases and J by 4 bases, with 5 bases of the junction left unmatched. A history of autoimmune disease or systemic immunosuppression excluded patients. Sampled blood was obtained at baseline, cycle 4 day 1, and cycle 7 day 1. The specimen was CD4+ or CD8+ T cells sorted from blood, collected in a trial of the OX40 agonist ivuxolimab. The sequence was obtained from an adult with an advanced solid tumor such as melanoma, head and neck, liver or kidney cancer. This chain uses TRBV4-3 with TRBJ2-3; 12 nucleotides match TRBD1. CDR3 DNA: TGCGCCAGCAGCCAAGATCCGGGGACAGGGGGCCCAGATACGCAGTATTTT. It is translated as CASSQDPGTGGPDTQYF.